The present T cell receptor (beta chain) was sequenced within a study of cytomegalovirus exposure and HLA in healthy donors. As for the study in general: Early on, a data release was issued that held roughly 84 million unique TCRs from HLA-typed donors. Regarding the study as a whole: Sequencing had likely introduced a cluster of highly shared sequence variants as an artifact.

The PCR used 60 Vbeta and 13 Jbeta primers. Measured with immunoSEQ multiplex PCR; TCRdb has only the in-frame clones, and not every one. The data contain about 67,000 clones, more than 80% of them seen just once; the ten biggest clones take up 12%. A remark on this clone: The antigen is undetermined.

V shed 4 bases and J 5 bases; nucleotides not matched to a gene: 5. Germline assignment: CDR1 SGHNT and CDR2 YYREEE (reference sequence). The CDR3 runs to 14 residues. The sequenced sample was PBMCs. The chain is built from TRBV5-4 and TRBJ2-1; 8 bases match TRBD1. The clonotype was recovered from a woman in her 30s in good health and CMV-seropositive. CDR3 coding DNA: TGTGCCAGCAGCCGTACGGGACAGGACAATGAGCAGTTCTTC. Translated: CASSRTGQDNEQFF.